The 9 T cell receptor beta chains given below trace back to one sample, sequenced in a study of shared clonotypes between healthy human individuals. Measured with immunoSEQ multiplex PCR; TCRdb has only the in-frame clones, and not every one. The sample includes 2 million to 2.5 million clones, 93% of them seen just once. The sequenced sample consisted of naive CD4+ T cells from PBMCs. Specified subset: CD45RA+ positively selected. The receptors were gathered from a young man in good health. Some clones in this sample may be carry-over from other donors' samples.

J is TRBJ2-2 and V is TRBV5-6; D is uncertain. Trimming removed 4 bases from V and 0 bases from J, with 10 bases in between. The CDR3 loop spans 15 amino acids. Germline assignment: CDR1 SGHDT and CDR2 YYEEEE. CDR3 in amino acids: CASSRRVPNTGELFF. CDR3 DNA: TGTGCCAGCAGCCGTCGGGTCCCGAACACCGGGGAGCTGTTTTTT.

The CDR3 bases are TGTGCCAGCAGCTTACCGCTTAACTATGGCTACACCTTC. Residues: CASSLPLNYGYTF. V is TRBV5-6 and J is TRBJ1-2; D is ambiguous. The CDR3 consists of 13 residues. Per germline, CDR1 SGHDT and CDR2 YYEEEE. Between the trimmed V and J ends, which lost 2 bases and 1 base, there was a span of 6 bases.

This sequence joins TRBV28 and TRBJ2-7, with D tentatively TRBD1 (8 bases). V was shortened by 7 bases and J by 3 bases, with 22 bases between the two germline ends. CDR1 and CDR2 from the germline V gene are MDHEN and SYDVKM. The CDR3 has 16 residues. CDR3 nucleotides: TGTGCCAGCACTCTAACAGGGGGGGTTGGGGTCTACGAGCAGTACTTC. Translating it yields CASTLTGGVGVYEQYF.

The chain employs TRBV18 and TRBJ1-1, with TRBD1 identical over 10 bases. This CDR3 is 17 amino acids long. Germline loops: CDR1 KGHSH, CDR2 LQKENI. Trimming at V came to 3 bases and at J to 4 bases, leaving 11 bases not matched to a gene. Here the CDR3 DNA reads TGTGCCAGCTCACCGATCGGGACAGGGGCAGGGGGCACTGAAGCTTTCTTT. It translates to CASSPIGTGAGGTEAFF.

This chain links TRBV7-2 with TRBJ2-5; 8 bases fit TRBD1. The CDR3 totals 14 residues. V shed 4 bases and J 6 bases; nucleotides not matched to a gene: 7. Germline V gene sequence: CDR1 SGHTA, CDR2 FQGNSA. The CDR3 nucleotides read TGTGCCAGCAGCTCCGGACAGGGTTCGAAGACCCAGTACTTC. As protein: CASSSGQGSKTQYF.

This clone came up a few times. The chain's CDR3 is CASSRVGGSSTEAFF. CDR3 in DNA: TGTGCCAGTAGTAGAGTCGGGGGGTCGAGCACTGAAGCTTTCTTT. This chain uses TRBV19 with TRBJ1-1; D is possibly TRBD1 (5 bases). Between the trimmed V and J ends, which lost 4 bases and 4 bases, there was a span of 16 bases. This CDR3 spans 15 amino acids. The germline gives CDR1 LNHDA, CDR2 SQIVND (reference sequence). The whole variable domain, remainder taken from reference TRBV19 and TRBJ1-1, is DGGITQSPKYLFRKEGQNVTLSCEQNLNHDAMYWYRQDPGQGLRLIYYSQIVNDFQKGDIAEGYSVSREKKESFPLTVTSAQKNPTAFYLCASSRVGGSSTEAFFGQGTRLTVV.

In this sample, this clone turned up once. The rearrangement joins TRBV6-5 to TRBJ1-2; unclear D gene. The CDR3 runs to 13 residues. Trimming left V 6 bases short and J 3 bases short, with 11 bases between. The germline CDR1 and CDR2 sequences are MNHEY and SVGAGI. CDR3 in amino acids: CASRDPGYYGYTF. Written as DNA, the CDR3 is TGTGCCAGCAGAGATCCGGGGTACTATGGCTACACCTTC.

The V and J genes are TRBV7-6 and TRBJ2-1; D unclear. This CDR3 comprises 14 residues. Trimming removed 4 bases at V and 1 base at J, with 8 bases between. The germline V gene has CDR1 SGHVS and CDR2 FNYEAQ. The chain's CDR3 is CASSYLSSYNEQFF. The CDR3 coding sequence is TGTGCCAGCAGCTATTTATCGTCCTACAATGAGCAGTTCTTC.

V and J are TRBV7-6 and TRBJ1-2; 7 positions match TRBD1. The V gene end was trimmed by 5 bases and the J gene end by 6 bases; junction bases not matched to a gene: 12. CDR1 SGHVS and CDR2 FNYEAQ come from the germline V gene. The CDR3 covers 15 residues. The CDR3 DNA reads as TGTGCCAGCAGCAAGGACAGGAACCTCGAACATGGCTACACCTTC. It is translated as CASSKDRNLEHGYTF.